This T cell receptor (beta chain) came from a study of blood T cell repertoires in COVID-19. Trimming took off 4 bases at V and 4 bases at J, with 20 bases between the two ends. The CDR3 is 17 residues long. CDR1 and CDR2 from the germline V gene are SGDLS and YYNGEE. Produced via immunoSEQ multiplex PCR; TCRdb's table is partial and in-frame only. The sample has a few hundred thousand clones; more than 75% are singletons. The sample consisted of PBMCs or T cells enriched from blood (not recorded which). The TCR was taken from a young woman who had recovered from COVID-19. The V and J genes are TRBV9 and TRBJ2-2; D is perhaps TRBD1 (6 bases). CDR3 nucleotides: TGTGCCAGCAGCCACTCCCAGGGGCCGGGTAGCACCGGGGAGCTGTTTTTT. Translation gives CASSHSQGPGSTGELFF. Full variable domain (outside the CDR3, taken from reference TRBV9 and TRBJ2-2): DSGVTQTPKHLITATGQRVTLRCSPRSGDLSVYWYQQSLDQGLQFLIQYYNGEERAKGNILERFSAQQFPDLHSELNLSSLELGDSALYFCASSHSQGPGSTGELFFGEGSRLTVL.